This T cell receptor (beta chain) was captured in a study of T cell clusters in autoimmune cytopenias. As to this clonotype: The target antigen is unknown.

CDR3 length equals 17 residues. Germline V gives CDR1 MNHEY, CDR2 SMNVEV (reference sequence). Regarding the study as a whole: Primary autoimmune cytopenia patients seemingly lacked the physiological T cell clusters found in healthy donors.

TRB amplification used around 260 ng of peripheral blood genomic DNA. TRB rearrangements were amplified by touch-down multiplex PCR with mixed TRB-A/B primers. Reanalyzing the multiplex PCR reads, TCRdb keeps one entry per CDR3 protein, without DNA. This sample's table has about 2,500 distinct CDR3 sequences. The sequenced sample consisted of peripheral blood. The V call is TRBV27, the J call TRBJ2-3; TCRdb's D gene call, TRBD2, goes unchecked for lack of DNA. The TCR originated in a human donor with an autoimmune cytopenia or autoimmune hepatitis (not recorded which). CDR3: CASSSRLAGVSTDTQYF.